Reported below is one T cell receptor (beta chain). J was trimmed by 7 bases and V by 5 bases; bases with no gene match: 6. In germline, CDR1 is MNHEY, CDR2 SVGAGI. This CDR3 has 14 residues. The data were taken from a study of glioma-infiltrating T cells after dendritic cell vaccination. For the study at large: Between about 2003 and 2013, patients got autologous tumor lysate-pulsed dendritic cell vaccines.

Libraries were prepared by immunoSEQ multiplex PCR; TCRdb keeps only in-frame clonotypes and omits some of them. The table shows about 96,000 clones, with 70% to 80% occurring only once. The TCR was taken from a human donor with glioblastoma. The material sequenced was blood, taken before dendritic cell vaccination. V usage is TRBV6-5 and J usage is TRBJ1-5, with 9 bases matching TRBD1. As DNA, the CDR3 is TGTGCCAGCAGTGACCCCGGGACAGGGCAGCCCCAGCATTTT. Protein sequence: CASSDPGTGQPQHF.